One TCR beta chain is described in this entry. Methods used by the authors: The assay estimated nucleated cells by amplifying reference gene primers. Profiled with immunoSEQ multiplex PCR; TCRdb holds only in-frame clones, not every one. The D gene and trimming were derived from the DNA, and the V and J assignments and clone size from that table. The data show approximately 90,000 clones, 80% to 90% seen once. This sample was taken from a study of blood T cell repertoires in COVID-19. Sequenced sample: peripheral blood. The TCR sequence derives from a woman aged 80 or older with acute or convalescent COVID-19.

CDR3 nucleotide sequence: TGTGCCATCAGTGAGACGGGGACAGGGGGCAATCAGCCCCAGCATTTT. Translating gives CAISETGTGGNQPQHF. The J gene is TRBJ1-5, the V gene TRBV10-3; 10 nucleotides align to TRBD1. The CDR3 totals 16 residues. The germline CDR1 and CDR2 sequences are ENHRY and SYGVKD. With V trimmed by 2 bases and J by 2 bases, 3 bases remained unmatched.